The source of this T cell receptor (beta chain) is a study of OX40 agonist ivuxolimab in advanced cancers. Study background: The diagnoses of dose-escalation patients were hepatocellular carcinoma, melanoma, renal cell or head and neck cancer.

Study observations and caveats: CD8+ T cells showed, on average, more clonal expansion than CD4+ cells. At 0.1 to 3.0 mg/kg, CD4+ and CD8+ blood T cells expanded clonally by week 6. Low normalized clonal expansion also occurred in some nonresponding patients.

The germline V and J ends were trimmed by 1 base and 2 bases, with 15 bases remaining between them. Germline V gives CDR1 GTSNPN, CDR2 SVGIG (reference sequence). The CDR3 totals 15 residues. As for this clone: No antigen is known for it.

Measured with immunoSEQ multiplex PCR; TCRdb has only the in-frame clones, and not every one. The sample has 20,000 to 25,000 clones, roughly 80% seen once; the top ten hold more than 1.2%. The specimen was CD4+ or CD8+ T cells sorted from blood, collected in a trial of the OX40 agonist ivuxolimab. The chain recombines TRBV30 with TRBJ2-7; possibly TRBD1 for D (6 bases). The TCR originated in an adult with an advanced solid tumor such as melanoma, head and neck, liver or kidney cancer. This CDR3 is CAWSGRNRAPYEQYF. CDR3 DNA: TGTGCCTGGAGTGGAAGGAACAGGGCGCCCTACGAGCAGTACTTC.